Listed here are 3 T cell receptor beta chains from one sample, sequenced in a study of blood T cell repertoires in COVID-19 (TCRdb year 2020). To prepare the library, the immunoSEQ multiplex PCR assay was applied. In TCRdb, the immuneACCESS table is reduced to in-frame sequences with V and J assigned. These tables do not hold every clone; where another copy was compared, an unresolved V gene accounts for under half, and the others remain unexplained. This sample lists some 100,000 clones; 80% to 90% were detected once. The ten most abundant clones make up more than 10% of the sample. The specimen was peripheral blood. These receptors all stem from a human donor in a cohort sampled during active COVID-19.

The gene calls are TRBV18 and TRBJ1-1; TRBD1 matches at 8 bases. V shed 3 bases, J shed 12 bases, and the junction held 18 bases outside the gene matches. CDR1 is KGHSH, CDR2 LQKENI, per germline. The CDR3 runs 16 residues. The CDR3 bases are TGTGCCAGCTCACCCCTTTTCGACAGGGGCGCCGGGCAGTCTTTCTTT. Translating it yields CASSPLFDRGAGQSFF.

The CDR3 DNA reads TGTGCCACCAGCAGCCAAGGACAGGGCGACTACCAAGAGACCCAGTACTTC. Encoded protein: CATSSQGQGDYQETQYF. This chain links TRBV15 with TRBJ2-5, with TRBD1 matching over 8 bases. CDR1 is LNHNV and CDR2 is YYDKDF in the germline V gene (reference sequence). There are 17 residues in the CDR3. With V trimmed by 3 bases and J by 0 bases, 9 bases remained unmatched. Together with reference TRBV15 and TRBJ2-5, the CDR3 gives the full variable domain: DAMVIQNPRYQVTQFGKPVTLSCSQTLNHNVMYWYQQKSSQAPKLLFHYYDKDFNNEADTPDNFQSRRPNTSFCFLDIRSPGLGDTAMYLCATSSQGQGDYQETQYFGPGTRLLVL.

CDR3 sequence (DNA): TGTGCCAGCAGTCTCCGGGACAGCCGCGGATCACCCCTCCACTTT. Amino acid sequence: CASSLRDSRGSPLHF. The chain employs TRBV6-5 and TRBJ1-6, with 7 bases matching TRBD1. The CDR3 is made up of 15 amino acids. V lost 5 bases, J lost 10 bases, and 11 bases stayed unmatched. Per germline, CDR1 MNHEY and CDR2 SVGAGI.